This T cell receptor (beta chain) was captured in a study of response to subunit inactivated influenza vaccine. Whole-study results and caveats: Authors suggested each seasonal flu vaccination may recruit only limited numbers of new T cells.

The trim removed 2 bases at V and 5 bases at J, leaving 7 bases unmatched. Germline lookup yields CDR1 KGHSY and CDR2 FQNENV. The CDR3 length is 18 residues. Notes on this clonotype: Its antigen is unknown.

A single record per CDR3 protein comes from TCRdb applying MiXCR to the RT-PCR reads. Of around 520,000 distinct CDR3 sequences detected, around 25% appear once; the ten largest clones hold under 2.5%. The sequencing used CD4+ T cells sorted from PBMCs, collected roughly 5 days after vaccination. The TCR comes from a man in his fifties who received an inactivated influenza vaccine. The V and J genes are TRBV16 and TRBJ2-1, with 15 positions matching TRBD2. This chain's CDR3 is CASSQAGTSGGSNNEQFF. CDR3 coding DNA: TGTGCCAGCAGCCAAGCTGGGACTAGCGGGGGGTCCAACAATGAGCAGTTCTTC.